This is a list of T cell receptor beta chains from one sample in a study of identical twins. TCRdb used MiXCR to reprocess the 5' RACE reads, holding one entry per CDR3 protein. The table records fewer than 550,000 distinct CDR3 sequences, approximately 14% of them present only once. These data also formed part of another study, on yellow fever vaccine responses in identical twins.

Sequenced sample: CD4+ T cells sorted from blood. Source of these receptors: a young woman in good health. Each CDR3 is given with its conserved first and last residue. Each record gives: J gene, clone size, D gene, V gene, CDR3 DNA, CDR3 protein. A D gene is named only where the DNA matches it firmly. Not all rows give a size; the values are once, few, many and, for expanded clones, a class.

TRBJ2-3 | few | TRBD1 | TRBV5-1 | TGCGCCAGCAGCTTGGGACAGGGAGAGGTTGCAGATACGCAGTATTTT | CASSLGQGEVADTQYF
TRBJ2-3 | few | NA | TRBV24-1 | TGTGCCACCAGTGAGCCAACAGTCACAGATACGCAGTATTTT | CATSEPTVTDTQYF
TRBJ1-5 | NA | NA | TRBV3-1 | TGTGCCAGCAGCCAAGGCCGAACAGGGCTGCCCCAGCATTTT | CASSQGRTGLPQHF
TRBJ2-2 | NA | NA | TRBV24-1 | TGTGCCACCAGTGATCCTCGGGGCCCCCGTGGGGAGCTGTTTTTT | CATSDPRGPRGELFF
TRBJ2-3 | few | NA | TRBV10-3 | TGTGCCATCAGCTGGACTAAGCGGTTCACAGATACGCAGTATTTT | CAISWTKRFTDTQYF
TRBJ2-2 | NA | TRBD1 | TRBV14 | TGTGCCAGCAGCCTTCGGACAGGCACCGGGGAGCTGTTTTTT | CASSLRTGTGELFF
TRBJ2-3 | NA | NA | TRBV10-1 | TGCGCCAGCAGTGAGGGACGGGCGGGCACAGATACGCAGTATTTT | CASSEGRAGTDTQYF
TRBJ2-3 | NA | TRBD2 | TRBV28 | TGTGCCAGCGCTAGGACGGGTAGGGGGCGCATAGCCGCGGGAGGGCGGACGCAGTATTTT | CASARTGRGRIAAGGRTQYF
TRBJ2-2 | few | TRBD2 | TRBV5-6 | TGTGCCAGCAGACCCGGGGGGACGATCAACACCGGGGAGCTGTTTTTT | CASRPGGTINTGELFF
TRBJ1-5 | few | TRBD1 | TRBV7-2 | TGTGCCAGCAGCCCCCAAGGACAGGGTTGGGGTCAGCCCCAGCATTTT | CASSPQGQGWGQPQHF
TRBJ2-5 | NA | NA | TRBV20-1 | TGCAGTGCTAGAGATCCGGGACAAGAGACCCAGTACTTC | CSARDPGQETQYF
TRBJ2-1 | few | NA | TRBV3-1 | TGTGCCAGCAGCCAAGGGACTTCAACGCAGTTCTTC | CASSQGTSTQFF
TRBJ1-6 | few | NA | TRBV11-1 | TGTGCCAGCAGCTTTCTGAACTTCTACTCCGGGGGTAATTCACCCCTCCACTTT | CASSFLNFYSGGNSPLHF
TRBJ1-1 | many | TRBD1 | TRBV12-3/TRBV12-4 | TGTGCCAGCACCCTACAGGGGTCTCGGAACACTGAAGCTTTCTTT | CASTLQGSRNTEAFF
TRBJ2-3 | few | NA | TRBV12-3/TRBV12-4 | TGTGCCAGCAGTCCGCCTTTGGTGGGAGCAGATACGCAGTATTTT | CASSPPLVGADTQYF
TRBJ2-7 | NA | TRBD1 | TRBV5-1 | TGCGCCAGCAGCGCGGACAGGGGGGAGATGTTACCGCAGTACTTC | CASSADRGEMLPQYF
TRBJ2-5 | NA | NA | TRBV5-1 | TGCGCCAGCACTCCGGGGGCACTCCAAGAGACCCAGTACTTC | CASTPGALQETQYF